Listed here is a single TCR beta chain. The antigen remains undetermined. Among the patients, none had received any treatment before thyroid surgery. The sample is drawn from a study of metastatic and nonmetastatic thyroid tumors. On the study more broadly: Repertoire comparisons spanned blood and tumor or nodule tissue from malignant and benign thyroid patients.

Germline lookup yields CDR1 DFQATT and CDR2 SNEGSKA (reference sequence). Trimming removed 5 bases at V and 0 bases at J, with 5 bases between. The CDR3 has 11 residues. Authors' analysis steps: Building a distant-metastasis classifier for papillary thyroid cancer drew on CDR3 differences across clinicopathological groups. Using MiXCR, TCRdb reanalyzed the PCR reads. V and J calls and clone size were set by TCRdb, not the authors. Of about 26,000 clones listed, roughly 25% are singletons. Findings and limits, study-wide: Malignant thyroid tumors reportedly had TCR beta diversity that was significantly higher than in benign nodules, in blood and tumor.

Sample: blood. This clonotype originated in a female donor with papillary thyroid cancer or a benign thyroid nodule (not recorded which). Some clones in this sample may be carry-over from other donors' samples. The genes are TRBV20-1 and TRBJ2-7; the D is unclear. The CDR3 DNA reads TGCAGTGCTGAGACCTCCTACGAGCAGTACTTC. As protein: CSAETSYEQYF.